This is a list of T cell receptor beta chains from one sample in a study of blood T cell repertoires in COVID-19. Measured with immunoSEQ multiplex PCR; TCRdb has only the in-frame clones, and not every one. The data contain approximately 40,000 clones, more than 70% of them singletons. Sequenced: peripheral blood. These TCRs come from a man between 60 and 75 years old with active or convalescent COVID-19. Both conserved end residues are part of each CDR3. D genes are given only for firm matches. For some rows the clone size is stated as once, few or many, or as a class when expanded; others skip it.

D gene	J gene	clone size	CDR3 length	V gene	CDR3 DNA	CDR3 protein
.	TRBJ1-3	once	13	TRBV18	TGTGCCAGCTCACGGGAGATGGGAAACACCATATATTTT	CASSREMGNTIYF
.	TRBJ2-3	.	11	TRBV30	TGTGCCTGGAGTGTGAGGGATACGCAGTATTTT	CAWSVRDTQYF
.	TRBJ2-1	.	17	TRBV11-3	TGTGCCAGCAGCTTATACGTAGCGGTTAGCTCCTACAATGAGCAGTTCTTC	CASSLYVAVSSYNEQFF
.	TRBJ1-6	few	15	TRBV2	TGTGCCAGCAGTGATAGGCGGACAGAGAATTCACCCCTCCACTTT	CASSDRRTENSPLHF
TRBD1	TRBJ1-5	once	15	TRBV19	TGTGCCAGTAGTGGGACAGGGTCAGGCAATCAGCCCCAGCATTTT	CASSGTGSGNQPQHF
TRBD1	TRBJ1-4	.	13	TRBV6-5	TGTGCCAGCAGGGGGGGACAGGGGTCAAGGCTGTTTTTT	CASRGGQGSRLFF
.	TRBJ2-1	once	13	TRBV28	TGTGCCAGCACTAAGCCGGGAAGCAATGAGCAGTTCTTC	CASTKPGSNEQFF
TRBD1	TRBJ1-2	.	14	TRBV28	TGTGCCAGCACCCCCGGGACAGGGCCGCTTGGCTACACCTTC	CASTPGTGPLGYTF
TRBD2	TRBJ2-1	.	17	TRBV7-8	TGTGCCAGCAGCTTCGCCGAGCGGGGTAGCTCCTACAATGAGCAGTTCTTC	CASSFAERGSSYNEQFF
.	TRBJ1-2	.	14	TRBV5-1	TGCGCCAGCAGCACCTGGACAGCGAACTATGGCTACACCTTC	CASSTWTANYGYTF
.	TRBJ2-2	.	13	TRBV28	TGTGCCGCCCGTCGGGCGGGAACCGGGGAGCTGTTTTTT	CAARRAGTGELFF
TRBD2	TRBJ2-5	.	14	TRBV6-1	TGTGCCAGCAGTGACGGGGGGGCCGGAGAGACCCAGTACTTC	CASSDGGAGETQYF
.	TRBJ2-5	.	13	TRBV7-8	TGTGCCAGCAGCTTAGCGTCGGGGGTAGCCCAGTACTTC	CASSLASGVAQYF
.	TRBJ2-1	.	11	TRBV10-3	TGTGCCATCAAATCCAGTGGTGAGCAGTTCTTC	CAIKSSGEQFF
TRBD2	TRBJ2-2	.	15	TRBV5-1	TGCGCCAGCAGTTTGGGGCTAGCGGACACCGGGGAGCTGTTTTTT	CASSLGLADTGELFF
TRBD1	TRBJ1-6	.	15	TRBV28	TGTGCCAGCAGACCTACAGGGGGTTATAATTCACCCCTCCACTTT	CASRPTGGYNSPLHF
.	TRBJ1-5	.	16	TRBV21-1	TGTGCCAGCAGCAAAGGTTGGGCAGGTAGCAATCAGCCCCAGCATTTT	CASSKGWAGSNQPQHF
TRBD1	TRBJ1-1	few	15	TRBV2	TGTGCCAGCCGTAGGTTGACAGGGCTGAACACTGAAGCTTTCTTT	CASRRLTGLNTEAFF
.	TRBJ2-2	.	15	TRBV6-4	TGTGCCAGCAGTGACTCAGGGGGGAACACCGGGGAGCTGTTTTTT	CASSDSGGNTGELFF
.	TRBJ1-3	.	15	TRBV7-2	TGTGCCAGCAGCTTAGCAACAGGGATTGGAAACACCATATATTTT	CASSLATGIGNTIYF
TRBD1	TRBJ1-2	once	16	TRBV5-1	TGCGCCAGCAGCACGGACAGGGCTCTACCCCATTATGGCTACACCTTC	CASSTDRALPHYGYTF
TRBD1	TRBJ2-5	.	16	TRBV4-2	TGTGCCAGCAGCCAAGCGAGGACAGGGGGCCATGAGACCCAGTACTTC	CASSQARTGGHETQYF
.	TRBJ2-2	.	15	TRBV27	TGTGCCAGCCATTGGGGTGGAGGAGGCACCGGGGAGCTGTTTTTT	CASHWGGGGTGELFF
.	TRBJ2-5	.	13	TRBV7-2	TGTGCCAGCAGCTTTGGGCCGAAAGAGACCCAGTACTTC	CASSFGPKETQYF
.	TRBJ2-4	.	16	TRBV4-1	TGCGCCAGCAGCCACGCTTATAACAGGGCCAAAAACATTCAGTACTTC	CASSHAYNRAKNIQYF
.	TRBJ1-1	.	12	TRBV2	TGTGCCAGCAGCCTAGGGGTCCTTGAAGCTTTCTTT	CASSLGVLEAFF
.	TRBJ1-6	.	15	TRBV2	TGTGCCAGCAGCACCACCCCGGGCTCGGGGTCACCCCTCCACTTT	CASSTTPGSGSPLHF
.	TRBJ1-2	.	13	TRBV12-3/TRBV12-4	TGTGCCAGCAGTCCTCCAGACAGATATGGCTACACCTTC	CASSPPDRYGYTF
.	TRBJ1-1	.	14	TRBV5-1	TGCGCCAGCAGCTTTATTCGTTCGAACACTGAAGCTTTCTTT	CASSFIRSNTEAFF
TRBD2	TRBJ2-3	.	19	TRBV29-1	TGCAGCGTTGAGGTTTCGGGACTAGCGTCCCGGGGAAGCACAGATACGCAGTATTTT	CSVEVSGLASRGSTDTQYF
TRBD1	TRBJ1-5	.	13	TRBV6-5	TGTGCCAGCAGTACAGGGGGGAATCAGCCCCAGCATTTT	CASSTGGNQPQHF
.	TRBJ1-1	.	15	TRBV5-1	TGCGCCAGCAGCTTGGGAAGACAAAAGAACACTGAAGCTTTCTTT	CASSLGRQKNTEAFF
.	TRBJ2-5	.	15	TRBV2	TGTGCCAGCAGCTCGGGGAGACTAGAACAAGAGACCCAGTACTTC	CASSSGRLEQETQYF
.	TRBJ2-3	.	16	TRBV5-5	TGTGCCAGCAGCTTGGTACTCGGGGGAGCGGCAGATACGCAGTATTTT	CASSLVLGGAADTQYF
.	TRBJ1-2	.	14	TRBV30	TGTGCCTGGAGTGACCAATTGGCCCTCTATGGCTACACCTTC	CAWSDQLALYGYTF
.	TRBJ2-4	once	11	TRBV20-1	TGCAGTGTCCCGAGTAGAGGTTTTCAGTACTTC	CSVPSRGFQYF
.	TRBJ2-2	.	16	TRBV5-4	TGTGCCAGCAGCTTACAACAGGGAGTGGTCACCGGGGAGCTGTTTTTT	CASSLQQGVVTGELFF
.	TRBJ2-1	.	15	TRBV5-1	TGCGCCAGCAGCTGGACTACCAGCTCCTACAATGAGCAGTTCTTC	CASSWTTSSYNEQFF
.	TRBJ1-4	.	14	TRBV28	TGTGCCAGCAGTTTACGACAGGTGCGTGAAAAACTGTTTTTT	CASSLRQVREKLFF
TRBD1	TRBJ2-5	few	12	TRBV5-1	TGCGCCAGCAAAGGACAGGCAGAGACCCAGTACTTC	CASKGQAETQYF
TRBD1	TRBJ2-5	.	16	TRBV7-8	TGTGCCAGCAGCTTAGGGGCACCGGGACAGCAAGAGACCCAGTACTTC	CASSLGAPGQQETQYF